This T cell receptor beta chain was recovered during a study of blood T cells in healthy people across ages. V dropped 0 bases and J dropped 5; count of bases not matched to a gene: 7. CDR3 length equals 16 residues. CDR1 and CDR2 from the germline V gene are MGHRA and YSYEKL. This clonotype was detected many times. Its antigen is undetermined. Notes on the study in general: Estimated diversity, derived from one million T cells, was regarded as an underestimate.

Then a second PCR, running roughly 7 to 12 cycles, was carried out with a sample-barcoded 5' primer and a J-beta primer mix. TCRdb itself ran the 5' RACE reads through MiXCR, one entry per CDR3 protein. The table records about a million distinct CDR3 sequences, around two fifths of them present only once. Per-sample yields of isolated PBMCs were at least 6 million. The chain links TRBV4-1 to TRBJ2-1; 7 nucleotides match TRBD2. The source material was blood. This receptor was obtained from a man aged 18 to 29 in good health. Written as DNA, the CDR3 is TGCGCCAGCAGCCAAGATTGGGGGGGGACGAACAATGAGCAGTTCTTC. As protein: CASSQDWGGTNNEQFF.